Given below is one TCR beta chain in context. Its target is unknown. The data stem from a study of regulatory T cells in long-lasting Graves disease. Notes on the study in general: Fewer public clonotypes were shared by new patients (approximately 970) than by persistent patients (around 2,800).

CDR1 and CDR2 (germline): SGHDN, FVKESK. The CDR3 covers 15 residues. V was pared by 0 bases and J by 0 bases, with 8 bases between. In building TCR beta libraries, iRepertoire HTBI primers were used together with Arm-PCR of CDR3 regions. MiXCR, applied by TCRdb to the multiplex PCR reads, yields one record per CDR3 protein. The table includes around 470,000 distinct CDR3 sequences, roughly 15% detected once. The time point denotes: newly diagnosed GD, antithyroid drugs for less than 3 months. Extracted RNA from PBMCs served as the source of the TCR library. The same data also contributed to another study, on T cells in Graves' hyperthyroidism and ophthalmopathy. From that study: The TCR CDR3 first-round RT-PCR relied on the HTBI primer set.

The clonotype was recovered from a woman aged 45-65 years with Graves disease. This sequence joins TRBV14 and TRBJ1-2; D remains ambiguous. Sequencing was performed on peripheral blood mononuclear cells (PBMCs), taken at new diagnosis, from a patient treated with antithyroid drugs. CDR3 residues: CASSQDRRANYGYTF. DNA of the CDR3: TGTGCCAGCAGCCAAGACAGAAGAGCTAACTATGGCTACACCTTC.